A selection of T cell receptor beta chains follows, all from one sample in a study of blood T cell repertoires in COVID-19. Produced via immunoSEQ multiplex PCR; TCRdb's table is partial and in-frame only. This sample carries about 140,000 clones, roughly 80% of them seen once, and the ten largest clones take 16%. The specimen was peripheral blood. The receptors originated from a man aged 50-60 years with acute or convalescent COVID-19. CDR3s include the opening cysteine and the closing phenylalanine or tryptophan. A D gene is named only where the DNA matches it firmly. Size values are once, few and many counts, or a class for expanded clones, and some rows have none.

size,V,D,CDR3
few,TRBV10-3,TRBD1,CAIKGTAANYGYTF
once,TRBV14,.,CASSQDRAGNSPLHF
.,TRBV11-2,TRBD1,CASSRDRFNEQFF
once,TRBV4-1,.,CASSQDGGGNTEAFF
.,TRBV4-1,.,CASSPPAGKWTEAFF
.,TRBV20-1,.,CSALLNEKLFF
.,TRBV10-1,TRBD2,CASGTSGGSTDTQYF
.,TRBV18,.,CASSPRQANTEAFF
.,TRBV5-6,.,CASSLGGYNEQFF
.,TRBV9,.,CASSPQGQPNEKLFF
few,TRBV5-1,.,CASSPDSSGYYGYTF
many,TRBV5-8,.,CASSPSWELFF
.,TRBV21-1,.,CASSPLGGNTEAFF
.,TRBV2,TRBD1,CASSVPRQGLSTEAFF
.,TRBV3-1/TRBV3-2,.,CASSRRGGGETQYF
few,TRBV19,.,CASSGAGGFSTDTQYF
.,TRBV3-1/TRBV3-2,.,CASSPFLSSYNSPLHF
.,TRBV30,.,CACATGYNEQFF
.,TRBV30,.,CAAGRDVNGYTF
.,TRBV24-1,TRBD2,CATSQAGEQETQYF
few,TRBV19,.,CASSIVSEKLFF
.,TRBV18,TRBD1,CASSRDRGQSTNEKLFF
.,TRBV2,TRBD1,CASSGQGRETQYF
.,TRBV21-1,.,CASSKALGLNSPLHF
.,TRBV11-2,.,CASSPAGGTEAFF
.,TRBV6-4,TRBD1,CASSDTGTANSPLHF
.,TRBV5-1,TRBD2,CASSPGTSGGVEQFF
.,TRBV4-1,.,CASSQDNRFNEKLFF
once,TRBV12-2,.,CASRAPGTGISNQPQHF
.,TRBV4-2,.,CASSQEGGVGDTQYF
.,TRBV7-9,TRBD1,CASSPRQGEENTIYF